The 26 T cell receptor beta chains below come from one sample, sequenced in a study of T cell responses to AZD1222 COVID-19 vaccine. Libraries were prepared by immunoSEQ multiplex PCR; TCRdb keeps only in-frame clonotypes and omits some of them. Found here are some 95,000 clones, more than 75% of them singletons; the top ten hold 9.5% to 13%. Sequenced material: peripheral blood, taken 28 days after the second AZD1222 dose. The receptors were gathered from an adult who received the AZD1222 COVID-19 vaccine.

The CDR3 loop is CASSPPPPGIYNEQFF. Here the CDR3 DNA reads TGTGCCAGCAGCCCCCCCCCGCCAGGGATCTACAATGAGCAGTTCTTC. The genes are TRBV9 and TRBJ2-1; a weak D match, TRBD1 (5 bases). The CDR3 length is 16 residues. Deletions cut 4 bases from V and 3 bases from J, with 17 bases between. Germline V gene lookup returns CDR1 SGDLS and CDR2 YYNGEE.

The chain carries TRBV6-5 and TRBJ2-5; D call uncertain. The CDR3 contains 15 residues. V was pared by 0 bases and J by 1 base, with 9 bases between. Germline CDR1 and CDR2: MNHEY and SVGAGI. This CDR3 is CASSYSITRQETQYF. In DNA, the CDR3 is TGTGCCAGCAGTTACTCGATTACCCGCCAAGAGACCCAGTACTTC.

This chain connects TRBV5-5 to TRBJ1-3; D may be TRBD1 (5 bases). This CDR3 region has 13 residues. The germline V and J ends were trimmed by 4 bases and 0 bases, with 5 bases remaining between them. Per the germline V gene, CDR1 is SGHKS and CDR2 is YYEKEE (reference sequence). The CDR3 DNA follows: TGTGCCAGCAGCGGGGGCTCTGGAAACACCATATATTTT. It translates to CASSGGSGNTIYF.

In its sample, this clone was seen once. V is TRBV4-2 and J is TRBJ1-5, with D unclear. V lost 0 bases and J lost 6, with 18 bases in between. The CDR3 loop spans 17 amino acids. CDR1 and CDR2 from the germline V gene are LGHNA and YNFKEQ. CDR3: CASSQDRRGIQSQPQHF. CDR3 nucleotide sequence: TGTGCCAGCAGCCAAGATCGAAGAGGGATTCAGAGTCAGCCCCAGCATTTT.

V usage is TRBV27 and J usage is TRBJ2-1; maybe TRBD2 (5 bases). Germline V gene sequence: CDR1 MNHEY, CDR2 SMNVEV (reference sequence). V was trimmed by 0 bases and J by 0 bases, leaving 9 bases between them. CDR3 length equals 16 residues. The CDR3 DNA sequence: TGTGCCAGCAGTTTATCGTCGGGGAGCTCCTACAATGAGCAGTTCTTC. Translating gives CASSLSSGSSYNEQFF.

V is TRBV10-1 and J is TRBJ2-3; D is perhaps TRBD2 (5 bases). Trimming pared 0 bases from V and 4 bases from J, leaving 11 bases between. The germline gives CDR1 WNHNN, CDR2 SYGVQD (reference sequence). CDR3 length: 15 residues. CDR3 amino acids: CASSESLGVADTQYF. DNA of the CDR3: TGCGCCAGCAGTGAGTCTCTGGGAGTAGCAGATACGCAGTATTTT.

The CDR3 DNA sequence: TGTGCCAGTAGGCCCCCGGGACAGGTTTACAATGAGCAGTTCTTC. Translation gives CASRPPGQVYNEQFF. This sequence joins TRBV19 and TRBJ2-1; 8 nucleotides align to TRBD1. There are 15 residues in the CDR3. The trim removed 6 bases at V and 4 bases at J, leaving 8 bases unmatched. From germline, CDR1 is LNHDA and CDR2 SQIVND (reference sequence).

The rearrangement joins TRBV7-3 to TRBJ2-1; a weak D match, TRBD2 (5 bases). Germline V gene lookup returns CDR1 SGHTA and CDR2 FQGTGA. The CDR3 is 13 residues long. Trimming stripped 4 bases from V and 5 bases from J, with 9 bases between. Written as DNA, the CDR3 is TGTGCCAGCAGCTCCGGGGTAAACAATGAGCAGTTCTTC. Translating gives CASSSGVNNEQFF.

CDR3 coding DNA: TGCAGCGCCCGGGACCCGTCGGGGTATGGTGGCTACACCTTC. Its protein is CSARDPSGYGGYTF. The J gene is TRBJ1-2, the V gene TRBV29-1; D is possibly TRBD1 (5 bases). The V end was cut by 7 bases, the J end by 7 bases, with 22 bases between. Germline-derived CDR1 and CDR2 are SQVTM and ANQGSEA. The CDR3 is made up of 14 amino acids. The complete variable domain, with remaining parts taken from reference TRBV29-1 and TRBJ1-2, reads SAVISQKPSRDICQRGTSLTIQCQVDSQVTMMFWYRQQPGQSLTLIATANQGSEATYESGFVIDKFPISRPNLTFSTLTVSNMSPEDSSIYLCSARDPSGYGGYTFGSGTRLTVV.

This clone has ten or more counts. V is TRBV6-1 and J is TRBJ1-1; 9 bases map to TRBD1. The V gene end was trimmed by 3 bases and the J gene end by 6 bases; junction bases not matched to a gene: 8. CDR1 and CDR2 (germline): MNHNS, SASEGT. The CDR3 is 15 amino acids. CDR3 loop: CASSESGTGSSEAFF. The CDR3 DNA is TGTGCCAGCAGTGAGAGTGGGACAGGGTCCTCTGAAGCTTTCTTT.

The V and J genes are TRBV23-1 and TRBJ2-1; D may match TRBD1 or TRBD2 (5 bases each). TRBV23-1 is recorded as an ORF, its role being uncertain. The CDR3 totals 15 residues. Trimming shortened V by 5 bases and J by 4 bases, and 15 bases separated the two germline ends. As DNA, the CDR3 is TGCGCCAGCAGTACTATCCGGGACGGTTACAATGAGCAGTTCTTC. Its translation: CASSTIRDGYNEQFF.

The chain is built from TRBV5-6 and TRBJ1-6; TRBD1 is a possible D gene (5 bases). The germline gives CDR1 SGHDT, CDR2 YYEEEE. V lost 2 bases and J 7 bases, leaving 13 bases between the germline ends. The CDR3 loop spans 15 amino acids. This CDR3 reads CASSFGGTGNSPLHF. In DNA, the CDR3 is TGTGCCAGCAGCTTCGGTGGGACTGGAAATTCACCCCTCCACTTT.

J is TRBJ2-5 and V is TRBV19; 9 positions match TRBD1. V trimming: 8 bases; J trimming: 6 bases; junction bases outside the gene matches: 4. This CDR3 is built from 12 residues. CDR1 is LNHDA, CDR2 SQIVND, per germline (reference sequence). The CDR3 DNA is TGTGCCAGTGGGACAGGGCTAAAGACCCAGTACTTC. It is translated as CASGTGLKTQYF. The full variable domain, with the rest looked up from reference TRBV19 and TRBJ2-5, is DGGITQSPKYLFRKEGQNVTLSCEQNLNHDAMYWYRQDPGQGLRLIYYSQIVNDFQKGDIAEGYSVSREKKESFPLTVTSAQKNPTAFYLCASGTGLKTQYFGPGTRLLVL.

The CDR3 nucleotides read TGTGCCAGCAGTCCCGAGGGGGGGGTAAGACTAGACTATGGCTACACCTTC. Its translation: CASSPEGGVRLDYGYTF. This chain connects TRBV3-1 (or the pseudogene TRBV3-2) to TRBJ1-2, with D possibly matching TRBD1 (6 bases). The germline gives CDR1 LGHDT, CDR2 YNNKEL (reference sequence). The V gene lost 6 bases and the J gene lost 3 bases, with 23 bases spanning the gap. CDR3 length: 17 residues.

The chain joins TRBV5-1 to TRBJ1-4; D call uncertain. V was clipped by 2 bases and J by 4 bases, with 9 bases between them. The germline CDR1 and CDR2 sequences are SGHRS and YFSETQ. The CDR3 loop spans 14 amino acids. The CDR3 nucleotides read TGCGCCAGCAGCTTTTCAGGCGGTAATGAAAAACTGTTTTTT. The encoded protein is CASSFSGGNEKLFF.

This clone was detected once. The chain uses TRBV6-5 and TRBJ1-1; weak D call: TRBD1 (5 bases). The CDR3 contains 14 residues. CDR1 and CDR2 from the germline V gene are MNHEY and SVGAGI. V was cut by 6 bases and J by 0 bases, with 11 bases left in between. The chain's CDR3 is CASRRGYMNTEAFF. CDR3 nucleotides: TGTGCCAGCAGACGGGGGTATATGAACACTGAAGCTTTCTTT.

The genes are TRBV19 and TRBJ1-1; D perhaps matches TRBD1 (5 bases). CDR1 is LNHDA, CDR2 SQIVND, per germline (reference sequence). V was trimmed by 3 bases and J by 1 base, leaving 6 bases between them. The CDR3 covers 13 residues. The CDR3 loop reads CASSMGGNTEAFF. The CDR3 DNA reads TGTGCCAGTAGTATGGGGGGGAACACTGAAGCTTTCTTT.

This clone was observed a handful of times. The chain uses TRBV18 and TRBJ2-7; D uncertain. Germline V lookup: CDR1 KGHSH, CDR2 LQKENI. This CDR3 region has 14 residues. The germline V and J ends were trimmed by 4 bases and 5 bases, with 15 bases remaining between them. The CDR3 region is CASSLSPGPDEQYF. CDR3 bases: TGTGCCAGCTCACTCTCCCCGGGCCCGGACGAGCAGTACTTC. Complete variable domain (other parts from reference TRBV18 and TRBJ2-7): NAGVMQNPRHLVRRRGQEARLRCSPMKGHSHVYWYRQLPEEGLKFMVYLQKENIIDESGMPKERFSAEFPKEGPSILRIQQVVRGDSAAYFCASSLSPGPDEQYFGPGTRLTVT.

The rearrangement uses TRBV6-5 and TRBJ1-6; D remains ambiguous. The germline CDR1 and CDR2 sequences are MNHEY and SVGAGI. The CDR3 has 14 residues. Trimming pared 2 bases from V and 7 bases from J, leaving 9 bases between. The CDR3 sequence: CASSYGRRNSPLHF. The CDR3 DNA follows: TGTGCCAGCAGTTACGGCAGGAGGAATTCACCCCTCCACTTT.

The chain joins TRBV3-1 (or the pseudogene TRBV3-2) to TRBJ2-3, with a tentative D call TRBD2 (5 bases). Germline V gene sequence: CDR1 LGHDT, CDR2 YNNKEL (reference sequence). The CDR3 contains 16 residues. V dropped 3 bases and J dropped 0 bases, with 13 bases sitting between them. The DNA of the CDR3 is TGTGCCAGCAGCCATCGGGGAAGGTCGAGCACAGATACGCAGTATTTT. It specifies CASSHRGRSSTDTQYF.

The chain has TRBV9 and TRBJ1-3; no definite D call. Looked up from germline, CDR1 is SGDLS and CDR2 is YYNGEE. V was clipped by 0 bases and J by 3 bases, with 7 bases between them. The CDR3 has 14 amino acids. CDR3 region: CASSVGGVGNTIYF. For the CDR3, the DNA is TGTGCCAGCAGCGTAGGAGGTGTTGGAAACACCATATATTTT.

A few counts support this clone. The chain recombines TRBV12-5 with TRBJ1-1; D ambiguous. V gave up 3 bases and J gave up 1 base, with 6 bases separating them. In germline, CDR1 is LGHNT, CDR2 FRNRAP. The CDR3 spans 13 residues. This chain's CDR3 is CASGFLENTEAFF. Written as DNA, the CDR3 is TGTGCTAGTGGTTTCCTTGAGAACACTGAAGCTTTCTTT.

This chain joins TRBV5-1 and TRBJ2-3; 8 nucleotides agree with TRBD1. V shed 3 bases, J shed 0 bases, and the junction held 6 bases outside the gene matches. The germline V gene has CDR1 SGHRS and CDR2 YFSETQ. This CDR3 has 16 amino acids. CDR3 loop: CASSSLRGLSTDTQYF. The CDR3 DNA sequence: TGCGCCAGCAGCTCTCTCAGGGGGCTTAGCACAGATACGCAGTATTTT.

The V and J genes are TRBV7-9 and TRBJ1-4; a possible D gene is TRBD1 (5 bases). The germline gives CDR1 SEHNR, CDR2 FQNEAQ (reference sequence). The CDR3 contains 19 residues. Between the trimmed V and J ends, which lost 4 bases and 5 bases, there was a span of 26 bases. As DNA, the CDR3 is TGTGCCAGCAGCTCCCCTGCAGGGAGCTGGGGACGGCTAAATGAAAAACTGTTTTTT. The encoded protein is CASSSPAGSWGRLNEKLFF.

The V call is TRBV6-1, the J call TRBJ1-4; D gene ambiguous. The CDR3 sequence is 15 residues long. Between the trimmed V and J ends, which lost 7 bases and 3 bases, there was a span of 15 bases. CDR1 and CDR2 from the germline V gene are MNHNS and SASEGT. The CDR3 DNA is TGTGCCAGCACAGATCGGGGATGGGCTAATGAAAAACTGTTTTTT. Encoded protein: CASTDRGWANEKLFF.

This clone was found a few times. This chain connects TRBV4-1 to TRBJ2-2, with TRBD1 matching 7 bases. This CDR3 contains 15 residues. Trimming cost V 6 bases and J 1 base; bases outside gene matches: 5. Germline V CDR1 and CDR2: MGHRA, YSYEKL. The CDR3 spells CASSRDRENTGELFF. CDR3 DNA: TGCGCCAGCAGTCGAGACAGGGAGAACACCGGGGAGCTGTTTTTT.